The source of this TCR beta chain is a study of shared clonotypes between healthy human individuals. This clone was counted only a few times. Produced via immunoSEQ multiplex PCR; TCRdb's table is partial and in-frame only. The sample lists over a million clones, around four fifths occurring once. The sample comprised memory CD4+ T cells sorted from blood. Subset: CD45RA-negative fraction. The receptor comes from a man aged 18 to 29 in good health.

The CDR3 nucleotides read TGTGCCAGCAGCCGACTAGCGGGAGGGGCCGGGGAGCTGTTTTTT. It encodes CASSRLAGGAGELFF. This chain joins TRBV11-2 and TRBJ2-2; 14 bases align to TRBD2. There are 15 residues in the CDR3. V shed 5 bases, J shed 6 bases, and the junction held 2 bases outside the gene matches. Germline V gene data show CDR1 as SGHAT and CDR2 as FQNNGV.